The 29 T cell receptor beta chains below were found in one sample sequenced in a study of regulatory T cells in long-lasting Graves disease. The time point: persistent/refractory GD, antithyroid drugs over 5 years with positive TRAb. Scientists built the TCR library using RNA that was extracted from PBMCs. HTBI primers from iRepertoire and Arm-PCR of CDR3 regions yielded the TCR beta libraries. Each CDR3 protein gets one entry after TCRdb re-called the multiplex PCR reads with MiXCR. The table has some 470,000 distinct CDR3 sequences, under 25% seen once. This specimen was peripheral blood mononuclear cells (PBMCs), taken when the disease was refractory, from a patient treated with antithyroid drugs. Receptor source: a female donor with Graves disease.

This clonotype was observed at least ten times. The chain couples TRBV7-6 to TRBJ1-5; D perhaps matches TRBD1 (6 bases). The CDR3 has 17 residues. Per the germline V gene, CDR1 is SGHVS and CDR2 is FNYEAQ. Trimming removed 5 bases at V and 2 bases at J, with 19 bases between. CDR3 in DNA: TGTGCCAGCAGCCTAAGTCCGGGGGGCGATGGCAATCAGCCCCAGCATTTT. This sequence encodes CASSLSPGGDGNQPQHF.

V and J are TRBV11-2 and TRBJ2-2; D not resolved. In germline, CDR1 is SGHAT, CDR2 FQNNGV. The CDR3 is 18 residues long. V dropped 0 bases and J dropped 0 bases, with 14 bases sitting between them. In DNA, the CDR3 is TGTGCCAGCAGCTTAGATCCCCTGACACCTACGAACACCGGGGAGCTGTTTTTT. It translates to CASSLDPLTPTNTGELFF.

This clonotype was seen ten or more times. The J gene is TRBJ1-4, the V gene TRBV12-3 or TRBV12-4; TRBD1 agrees at 8 bases. The CDR3 totals 14 residues. Trimming at V came to 5 bases and at J to 3 bases, leaving 2 bases not matched to a gene. The CDR3 sequence: CASSMGQANEKLFF. Here the CDR3 DNA reads TGTGCCAGCAGTATGGGACAGGCTAATGAAAAACTGTTTTTT.

The chain is built from TRBV6-1 and TRBJ1-1, with D unresolved. The V and J ends lost 6 bases and 7 bases respectively, with 18 bases between them. The CDR3 has 14 amino acids. CDR1 is MNHNS and CDR2 is SASEGT in the germline V gene. CDR3 bases: TGTGCCAGCAGCCACCAGGAACCTAGGAGTGAAGCTTTCTTT. Translation gives CASSHQEPRSEAFF.

This clonotype showed up many times. The chain links TRBV27 to TRBJ1-1; TRBD1 might be the D (6 bases). The germline CDR1 and CDR2 sequences are MNHEY and SMNVEV (reference sequence). This CDR3 comprises 16 residues. The V end was cut by 2 bases, the J end by 4 bases, with 17 bases between. The CDR3 DNA sequence: TGTGCCAGCAGTTTACGAGTGGGGGCGCGTGGCACTGAAGCTTTCTTT. Protein: CASSLRVGARGTEAFF.

This clonotype was detected only a few times. This chain links TRBV19 with TRBJ1-2; 10 bases line up with TRBD1. This CDR3 has 14 amino acids. CDR1 and CDR2 (germline): LNHDA, SQIVND (reference sequence). After removal of 10 bases from V and 4 bases from J, the junction contained 9 bases not matched to a gene. CDR3 in amino acids: CATSDRGITYGYTF. CDR3 DNA sequence: TGTGCCACCTCGGACAGGGGGATTACCTATGGCTACACCTTC.

This clonotype was recorded many times. The CDR3 bases are TGTGCCAGCAGTCCCCGGACCTATGGCTACACCTTC. Amino acid sequence: CASSPRTYGYTF. This chain uses TRBV28 with TRBJ1-2; D not certain. The CDR3 length is 12 residues. Germline lookup yields CDR1 MDHEN and CDR2 SYDVKM. The V end lost 5 bases, the J end lost 4 bases, and 8 bases lay between the germline ends.

A remark on this clonotype: The CDR3 ends on some other residue instead of the conserved phenylalanine or tryptophan, so this is likely a read error. V usage is TRBV2 and J usage is TRBJ2-5, with 7 bases fitting TRBD2. CDR1 and CDR2 from the germline V gene are SNHLY and FYNNEI. The CDR3 has 13 residues. J was trimmed by 2 bases and V by 8 bases; bases with no gene match: 5. CDR3 DNA: TGTGCCAGCGGGGGGGGGAGACAAGAGACCCAGTACTGC. This translates into CASGGGRQETQYC.

This clonotype was picked up many times. This chain connects TRBV2 to TRBJ2-7, with D perhaps TRBD1 (5 bases). CDR3 length: 13 residues. From germline, CDR1 is SNHLY and CDR2 FYNNEI. The V end lost 7 bases, the J end lost 5 bases, and 15 bases lay between the germline ends. CDR3 nucleotides: TGTGCCAGCAACCGACAAGAAGGGGACGAGCAGTACTTC. Protein: CASNRQEGDEQYF.

The sample holds many counts of this clonotype. The gene calls are TRBV28 and TRBJ1-5, with D possibly being TRBD1 (5 bases). Per germline, CDR1 MDHEN and CDR2 SYDVKM. Trimming pared 5 bases from V and 1 base from J, leaving 12 bases between. The CDR3 length is 15 residues. The CDR3 DNA is TGTGCCAGCAGTCCGGGTGGACAAAGCAATCAGCCCCAGCATTTT. Translating it yields CASSPGGQSNQPQHF.

This clonotype came up many times. The J gene is TRBJ2-5, the V gene TRBV11-2; D not resolved. The CDR3 length is 18 residues. The ends were cut back, 5 bases at V and 2 bases at J, with 24 bases in the middle. The V gene's germline CDR1 is SGHAT and CDR2 FQNNGV. The CDR3 coding sequence is TGTGCCAGCAGCGTACGAGGCGGCTTACCTGCCCGGCAAGAGACCCAGTACTTC. It codes for CASSVRGGLPARQETQYF.

The chain uses TRBV5-6 and TRBJ2-1, with TRBD2 as a possible D gene (6 bases). Looked up from germline, CDR1 is SGHDT and CDR2 is YYEEEE. Trimming cost V 4 bases and J 4 bases, with 15 bases left between them. The CDR3 extends over 15 amino acids. The CDR3 coding sequence is TGTGCCAGCAGCGTTAGCGGAGGTCCTTACAATGAGCAGTTCTTC. Protein: CASSVSGGPYNEQFF. The full variable domain, in which reference TRBV5-6 and TRBJ2-1 provide the parts outside the CDR3, is DAGVTQSPTHLIKTRGQQVTLRCSPKSGHDTVSWYQQALGQGPQFIFQYYEEEERQRGNFPDRFSGHQFPNYSSELNVNALLLGDSALYLCASSVSGGPYNEQFFGPGTRLTVL.

This clonotype was found many times. V and J are TRBV28 and TRBJ2-5; D gene uncertain. The CDR3 sequence is 14 residues long. The V gene's germline CDR1 is MDHEN and CDR2 SYDVKM. Between the trimmed V and J ends, which lost 5 bases and 2 bases, there was a span of 12 bases. For the CDR3, the DNA is TGTGCCAGCAGTCCCCGTTATATGCAAGAGACCCAGTACTTC. Translating gives CASSPRYMQETQYF.

This clonotype was picked up a small number of times. The chain joins TRBV28 to TRBJ2-3; TRBD1 matches 10 bases. Germline loops: CDR1 MDHEN, CDR2 SYDVKM. CDR3 length: 14 residues. Trimming took 7 bases from V and 6 from J; bases not matched to a gene: 7. The CDR3 here is CASTRDRGKDTQYF. The CDR3, as DNA: TGTGCCAGCACCCGGGACAGGGGTAAGGATACGCAGTATTTT.

This clonotype was seen a few times. The genes are TRBV20-1 and TRBJ2-7; the D gene is possibly TRBD1 (6 bases). The germline V gene encodes CDR1 DFQATT and CDR2 SNEGSKA (reference sequence). The CDR3 spans 14 residues. V dropped 6 bases and J dropped 3 bases, with 18 bases sitting between them. Here the CDR3 reads CSAKPGHNLYEQYF. The DNA of the CDR3 is TGCAGTGCCAAGCCGGGACACAATCTCTACGAGCAGTACTTC.

The chain combines TRBV9 with TRBJ1-5; perhaps TRBD1 as D (5 bases). The ends were cut back, 0 bases at V and 2 bases at J, with 9 bases in the middle. The CDR3 has 15 residues. Germline loops: CDR1 SGDLS, CDR2 YYNGEE. The CDR3 DNA reads as TGTGCCAGCAGCGTAGACCGGGGCGGCAATCAGCCCCAGCATTTT. As protein: CASSVDRGGNQPQHF.

This clonotype is a singleton in its sample. The chain recombines TRBV24-1 with TRBJ2-2; 12 bases match TRBD2. The germline V gene has CDR1 KGHDR and CDR2 SFDVKD. The CDR3 spans 17 residues. The V gene end was trimmed by 3 bases and the J gene end by 7 bases; junction bases not matched to a gene: 8. In DNA form, the CDR3 reads TGTGCCACCAGTGATGCCCTAGCGGGGGGGCCCGGCGGGGAGCTGTTTTTT. It codes for CATSDALAGGPGGELFF.

This clonotype was seen more than once but under ten times. V is TRBV6-2 or TRBV6-3 and J is TRBJ2-7; D perhaps matches TRBD1 (6 bases). The germline V gene has CDR1 MNHEY and CDR2 SVGEGT. The CDR3 sequence is 14 residues long. The V end lost 8 bases, the J end lost 2 bases, and 16 bases lay between the germline ends. The DNA of the CDR3 is TGTGCCAGCCGCCGAACAGGGTCTCCCTACGAGCAGTACTTC. It codes for CASRRTGSPYEQYF.

The chain uses TRBV18 and TRBJ2-7; 7 bases map to TRBD1. This CDR3 is built from 13 residues. V gave up 7 bases and J gave up 5 bases; unmatched junction bases: 8. The V gene's germline CDR1 is KGHSH and CDR2 LQKENI. This chain's CDR3 is CASFGTDRNEQYF. DNA of the CDR3: TGTGCCAGCTTTGGGACAGACCGAAACGAGCAGTACTTC.

The chain is built from TRBV7-8 and TRBJ2-7, with a weak D call TRBD2 (6 bases). CDR3 size: 17 residues. Germline CDR1 SGHVS, CDR2 FQNEAQ. Trimming shortened V by 2 bases and J by 0 bases, and 17 bases separated the two germline ends. As DNA, the CDR3 is TGTGCCAGCAGCTTAAGGTCCGGGACTCAAAGCTCCTACGAGCAGTACTTC. Protein: CASSLRSGTQSSYEQYF.

Ten or more counts support this clonotype. One end of the junction does not line up with germline, which may come from a read error. CDR3 residues: CASSLPTGPPDF. The DNA for the CDR3 is TGTGCCAGCAGTTTACCTACAGGGCCCCCCGATTTT. This chain links TRBV28 with TRBJ1-4; D perhaps matches TRBD1 (6 bases). The CDR3 sequence is 12 residues long. CDR1 is MDHEN, CDR2 SYDVKM, per germline.

The chain has TRBV12-3 or TRBV12-4 and TRBJ1-2; the match to TRBD1 covers 7 bases. The CDR3 runs 15 residues. V lost 6 bases to trimming and J lost 7 bases; unmatched junction nucleotides: 14. CDR3 coding DNA: TGTGCCAGCAGCCGCTTAGGGGGCTCTTCGGGTGGCTACACCTTC. Residues: CASSRLGGSSGGYTF.

This clonotype was counted many times. The V gene is TRBV6-1, the J gene TRBJ2-5, with D perhaps matching TRBD2 (6 bases). With 8 bases removed from V and 5 bases from J, the gap between germline ends came to 9 bases. The germline V gene encodes CDR1 MNHNS and CDR2 SASEGT. The CDR3 runs 11 residues. DNA of the CDR3: TGTGCCAGCGGGGCGGGGGAGACCCAGTACTTC. It codes for CASGAGETQYF.

This clonotype appeared a few times. The chain has TRBV6-1 and TRBJ2-7; possibly TRBD1 or TRBD2 for D (5 bases each). This CDR3 contains 14 residues. V dropped 8 bases and J dropped 5 bases, with 19 bases sitting between them. In germline, CDR1 is MNHNS, CDR2 SASEGT. This chain's CDR3 is CASGVLMGTDEQYF. The CDR3, as DNA: TGTGCCAGCGGAGTCCTTATGGGGACGGACGAGCAGTACTTC.

This clonotype was observed at least ten times. The rearrangement links TRBV7-9 to TRBJ2-2; 9 positions agree with TRBD1. The CDR3 contains 14 residues. Germline V gives CDR1 SEHNR, CDR2 FQNEAQ (reference sequence). V lost 5 bases to trimming and J lost 5 bases; unmatched junction nucleotides: 3. This CDR3 reads CASSTGGSTGELFF. CDR3 in DNA: TGTGCCAGCAGCACAGGGGGCTCTACCGGGGAGCTGTTTTTT.

Ten or more counts support this clonotype. The V call is TRBV7-9, the J call TRBJ1-2; no definite D call. The V end was cut by 0 bases, the J end by 5 bases, with 10 bases between. The CDR3 extends over 14 amino acids. Germline CDR1 and CDR2: SEHNR and FQNEAQ (reference sequence). CDR3 DNA sequence: TGTGCCAGCAGCTTAGCGAATGTGGGATATGGCTACACCTTC. It encodes CASSLANVGYGYTF.

In its sample, this clonotype was seen many times. CDR3 protein: CASSILWYDSSYEQYF. In DNA, the CDR3 is TGTGCCAGCAGTATACTATGGTACGACAGCTCCTACGAGCAGTACTTC. The V call is TRBV12-3 or TRBV12-4, the J call TRBJ2-7; D is possibly TRBD1 (5 bases). V lost 5 bases, J lost 0 bases, and 17 bases lay in between. The CDR3 has 16 residues.

There are many counts of this clonotype. J is TRBJ2-7 and V is TRBV12-3 or TRBV12-4; D not resolved. The CDR3 totals 14 residues. Between the trimmed V and J ends, which lost 5 bases and 2 bases, there was a span of 13 bases. DNA of the CDR3: TGTGCCAGCAGTCAGCGATATGGTGCCTACGAGCAGTACTTC. Translating gives CASSQRYGAYEQYF.

As DNA, the CDR3 is TGTGCCAGCAGCTTATCTGTCGGGTACTCTGGAAACACCATATATTTT. It specifies CASSLSVGYSGNTIYF. The chain combines TRBV7-2 with TRBJ1-3; D gene uncertain. Germline V CDR1 and CDR2: SGHTA, FQGNSA. Trimming left V 2 bases short and J 0 bases short, with 11 bases between. The CDR3 loop spans 16 amino acids.